This T cell receptor beta chain was profiled in a study of shared clonotypes between healthy human individuals. Study-wide context: The study used three CD4 naive, three CD4 memory, two CD8 naive and one CD8 memory plate per donor.

Profiled with immunoSEQ multiplex PCR; TCRdb holds only in-frame clones, not every one. The sample shows a few million clones, approximately 90% of them seen only once. Trimming left V 2 bases short and J 2 bases short, with 10 bases between. This CDR3 comprises 14 residues. Germline V lookup: CDR1 MNHNY, CDR2 SVGAGI (reference sequence). This TCR was recovered from a man aged 18 to 30 in good health. This sequence joins TRBV6-6 and TRBJ2-7; possible D gene TRBD2, 6 bases. The sequencing input was naive CD4+ T cells sorted from blood. The subset denotes: CD45RA+ positively selected. The CDR3 DNA reads TGTGCCAGCAGTTACGGAGGGCTAACCTACGAGCAGTACTTC. Translating it yields CASSYGGLTYEQYF.